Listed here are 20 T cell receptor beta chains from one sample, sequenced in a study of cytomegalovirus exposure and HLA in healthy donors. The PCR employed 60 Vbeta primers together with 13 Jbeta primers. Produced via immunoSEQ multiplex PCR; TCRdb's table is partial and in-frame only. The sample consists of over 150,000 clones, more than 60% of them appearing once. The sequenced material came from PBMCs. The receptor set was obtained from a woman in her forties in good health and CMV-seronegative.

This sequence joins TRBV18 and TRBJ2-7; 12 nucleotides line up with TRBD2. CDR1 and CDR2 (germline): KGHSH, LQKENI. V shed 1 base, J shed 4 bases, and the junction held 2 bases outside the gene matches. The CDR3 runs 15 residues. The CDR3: CASSPQTSGGYEQYF. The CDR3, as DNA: TGTGCCAGCTCACCACAGACTAGCGGGGGATACGAGCAGTACTTC.

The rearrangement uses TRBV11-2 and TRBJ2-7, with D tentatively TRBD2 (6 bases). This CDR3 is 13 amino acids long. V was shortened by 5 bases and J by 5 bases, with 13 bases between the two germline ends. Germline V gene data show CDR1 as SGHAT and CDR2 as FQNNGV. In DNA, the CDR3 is TGTGCCAGCAGCCCCATGGGGGGAAACGAGCAGTACTTC. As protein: CASSPMGGNEQYF.

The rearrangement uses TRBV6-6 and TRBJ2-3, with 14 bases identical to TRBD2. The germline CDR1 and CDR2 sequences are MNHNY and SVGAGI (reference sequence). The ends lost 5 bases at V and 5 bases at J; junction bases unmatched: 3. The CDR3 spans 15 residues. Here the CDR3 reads CASSKGLAGEDTQYF. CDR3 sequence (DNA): TGTGCCAGCAGTAAGGGACTAGCGGGGGAAGATACGCAGTATTTT.

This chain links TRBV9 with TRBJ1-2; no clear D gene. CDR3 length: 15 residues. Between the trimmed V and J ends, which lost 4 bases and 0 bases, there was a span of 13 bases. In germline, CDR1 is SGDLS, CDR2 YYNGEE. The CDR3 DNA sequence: TGTGCCAGCAGCCCCCGGTTGATAGCTAACTATGGCTACACCTTC. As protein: CASSPRLIANYGYTF.

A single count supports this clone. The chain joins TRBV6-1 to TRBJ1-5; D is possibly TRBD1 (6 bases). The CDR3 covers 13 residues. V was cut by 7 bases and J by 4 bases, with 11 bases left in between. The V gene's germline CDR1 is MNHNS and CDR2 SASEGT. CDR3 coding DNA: TGTGCCAGCATTCCAACAGGGAATCAGCCCCAGCATTTT. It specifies CASIPTGNQPQHF.

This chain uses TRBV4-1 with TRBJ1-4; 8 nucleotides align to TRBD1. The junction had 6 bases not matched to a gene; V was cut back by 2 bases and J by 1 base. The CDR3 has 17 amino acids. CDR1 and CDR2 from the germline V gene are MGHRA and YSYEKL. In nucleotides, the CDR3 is TGCGCCAGCAGCCAACGGACAGGGATATTAACTAATGAAAAACTGTTTTTT. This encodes CASSQRTGILTNEKLFF.

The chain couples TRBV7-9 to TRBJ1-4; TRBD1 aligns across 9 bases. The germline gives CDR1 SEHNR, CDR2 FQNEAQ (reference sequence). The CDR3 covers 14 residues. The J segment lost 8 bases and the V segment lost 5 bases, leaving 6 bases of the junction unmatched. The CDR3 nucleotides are TGTGCCAGCAGCCCCAACAGGGGGCTGGAAAAACTGTTTTTT. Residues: CASSPNRGLEKLFF.

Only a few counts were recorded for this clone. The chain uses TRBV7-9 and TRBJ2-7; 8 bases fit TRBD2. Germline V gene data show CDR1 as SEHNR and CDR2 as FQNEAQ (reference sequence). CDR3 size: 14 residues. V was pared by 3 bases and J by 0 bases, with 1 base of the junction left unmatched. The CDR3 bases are TGTGCCAGCAGCTTGGCGGGGGGCTCCTACGAGCAGTACTTC. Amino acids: CASSLAGGSYEQYF.

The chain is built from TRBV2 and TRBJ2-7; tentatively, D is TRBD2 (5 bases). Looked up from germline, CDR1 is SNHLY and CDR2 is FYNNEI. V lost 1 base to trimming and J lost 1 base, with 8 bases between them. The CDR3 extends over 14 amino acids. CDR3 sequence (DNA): TGTGCCAGCAGTGAAGGGACGGGATCCTACGAGCAGTACTTC. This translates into CASSEGTGSYEQYF.

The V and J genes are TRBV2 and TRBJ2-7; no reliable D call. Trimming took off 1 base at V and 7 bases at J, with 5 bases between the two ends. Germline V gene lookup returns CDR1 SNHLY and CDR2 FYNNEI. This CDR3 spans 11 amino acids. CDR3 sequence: CASSEVGEQYF. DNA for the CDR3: TGTGCCAGCAGTGAAGTCGGGGAGCAGTACTTC.

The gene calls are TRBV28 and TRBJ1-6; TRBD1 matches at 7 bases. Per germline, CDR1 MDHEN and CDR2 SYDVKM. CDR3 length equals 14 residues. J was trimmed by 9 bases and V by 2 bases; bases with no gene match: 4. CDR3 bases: TGTGCCAGCAGTTTAGACAGGGCTTTTTCACCCCTCCACTTT. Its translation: CASSLDRAFSPLHF.

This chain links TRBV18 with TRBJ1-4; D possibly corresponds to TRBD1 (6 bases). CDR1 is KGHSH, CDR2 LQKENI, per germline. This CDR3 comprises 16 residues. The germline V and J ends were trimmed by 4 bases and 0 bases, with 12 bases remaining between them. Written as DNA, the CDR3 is TGTGCCAGCTCACAGGGGGTTGATACAACTAATGAAAAACTGTTTTTT. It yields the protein CASSQGVDTTNEKLFF.

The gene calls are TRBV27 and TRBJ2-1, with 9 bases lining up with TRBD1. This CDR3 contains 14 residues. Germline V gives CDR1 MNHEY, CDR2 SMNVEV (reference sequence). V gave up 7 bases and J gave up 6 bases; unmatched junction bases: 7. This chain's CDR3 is CASIIRQGGNEQFF. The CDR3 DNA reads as TGTGCCAGCATCATTCGACAGGGGGGCAATGAGCAGTTCTTC.

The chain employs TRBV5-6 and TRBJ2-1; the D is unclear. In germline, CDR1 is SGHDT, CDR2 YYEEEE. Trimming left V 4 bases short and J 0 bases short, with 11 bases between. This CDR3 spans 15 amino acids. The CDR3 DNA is TGTGCCAGCAGCGCCATCACGAGCTCCTACAATGAGCAGTTCTTC. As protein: CASSAITSSYNEQFF.

CDR3 in DNA: TGCGCCAGCAGCTTACCTGAGGGAACCGGGTCCGAGCAGTACTTC. It is translated as CASSLPEGTGSEQYF. The V call is TRBV5-1, the J call TRBJ2-7; tentative D call: TRBD2 (5 bases). Germline lookup yields CDR1 SGHRS and CDR2 YFSETQ. Trimming shortened V by 2 bases and J by 6 bases, and 18 bases separated the two germline ends. This CDR3 contains 15 residues.

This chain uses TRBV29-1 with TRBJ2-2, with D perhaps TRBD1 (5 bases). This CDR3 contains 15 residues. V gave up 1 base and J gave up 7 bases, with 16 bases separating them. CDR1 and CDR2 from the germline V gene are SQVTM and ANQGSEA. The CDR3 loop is CSVEATVSTNGELFF. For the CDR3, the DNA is TGCAGCGTTGAAGCGACAGTTTCCACAAACGGGGAGCTGTTTTTT.

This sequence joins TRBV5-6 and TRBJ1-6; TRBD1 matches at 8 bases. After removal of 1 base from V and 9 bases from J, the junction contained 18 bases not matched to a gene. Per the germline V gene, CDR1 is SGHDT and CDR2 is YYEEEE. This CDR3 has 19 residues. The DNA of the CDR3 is TGTGCCAGCAGCTTGTATCCAGTTCCAGGGGGCTCGTATCTTTCACCCCTCCACTTT. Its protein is CASSLYPVPGGSYLSPLHF.

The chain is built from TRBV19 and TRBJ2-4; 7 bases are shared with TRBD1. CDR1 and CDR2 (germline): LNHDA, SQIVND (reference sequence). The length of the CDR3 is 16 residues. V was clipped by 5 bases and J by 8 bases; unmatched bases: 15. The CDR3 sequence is CASSGTRQGEGYIQYF. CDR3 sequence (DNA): TGTGCCAGTAGTGGAACTCGACAGGGCGAGGGCTACATTCAGTACTTC. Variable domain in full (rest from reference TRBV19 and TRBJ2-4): DGGITQSPKYLFRKEGQNVTLSCEQNLNHDAMYWYRQDPGQGLRLIYYSQIVNDFQKGDIAEGYSVSREKKESFPLTVTSAQKNPTAFYLCASSGTRQGEGYIQYFGAGTRLSVL.

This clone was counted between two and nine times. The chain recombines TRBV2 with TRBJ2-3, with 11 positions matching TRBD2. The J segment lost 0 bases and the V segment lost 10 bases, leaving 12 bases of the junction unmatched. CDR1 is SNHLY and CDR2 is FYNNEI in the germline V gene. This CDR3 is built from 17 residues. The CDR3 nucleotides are TGTGCCATCGGCGCTAGCGGGGGGCGGTATAGCACAGATACGCAGTATTTT. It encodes CAIGASGGRYSTDTQYF.

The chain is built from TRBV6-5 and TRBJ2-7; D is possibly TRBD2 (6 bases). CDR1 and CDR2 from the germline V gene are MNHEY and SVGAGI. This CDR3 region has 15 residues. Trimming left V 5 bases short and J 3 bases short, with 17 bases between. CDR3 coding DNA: TGTGCCAGCAGTGGCGGGACGGCCCTCGACTACGAGCAGTACTTC. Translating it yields CASSGGTALDYEQYF.